This T cell receptor beta chain was captured in a study of monozygotic twins with inflammatory bowel disease. The authors isolated total RNA from whole blood without sorting T cells. Findings of the study overall: Repertoire similarity did not differ between concordant and discordant twins, possibly owing to limited power.

Points on this clonotype: Its antigen is currently unknown.

Both TCRalpha and TCRbeta cDNA were subjected to two nested PCRs lasting about 15 and 9 cycles. TCRdb re-called the 5' RACE reads and catalogs CDR3 proteins one per entry, DNA excluded. Here the sample table reports about 380,000 distinct CDR3 sequences. CDR3 size: 14 residues. The germline gives CDR1 GTSNPN, CDR2 SVGIG (reference sequence). Input material: blood. This clonotype was obtained from a human donor with ulcerative colitis or Crohn's disease, or a healthy co-twin of an affected twin (not recorded which). The rearrangement uses TRBV30 and TRBJ2-2; the TRBD1 assignment by TCRdb is unverifiable without DNA. The CDR3 reads CAWSRGVNTGELFF.